A selection of T cell receptor beta chains follows, all from one sample in a study of blood T cell repertoires in COVID-19. Sequenced by immunoSEQ multiplex PCR; TCRdb stores in-frame clones only, minus some. The table records roughly 70,000 clones, roughly 84% of them present only once. Sample: peripheral blood. Every receptor here comes from a man in his 70s with acute or convalescent COVID-19. The CDR3 runs from the conserved cysteine through the conserved F or W. Each record gives: clone size, V gene, D gene, J gene, CDR3 DNA, CDR3 protein. The D gene is left open where the match is weak. Clone size is shown for a subset of rows, as once, few, many or a class of expanded clone.

NA	TRBV19	NA	TRBJ1-2	TGTGCCGGATACAGTAACTATGGCTACACCTTC	CAGYSNYGYTF
NA	TRBV3-1/TRBV3-2	NA	TRBJ1-3	TGTGCCAGCACCTTAAAATGGGGACAAGGTGGAAACACCATATATTTT	CASTLKWGQGGNTIYF
NA	TRBV5-1	NA	TRBJ2-2	TGCGCCAGCAGCTTGGGGAACAGGGAGTATACCGGGGAGCTGTTTTTT	CASSLGNREYTGELFF
NA	TRBV18	NA	TRBJ2-7	TGTGCCAGCTCATCCGGCGCTAGTGCCTCCTACGAGCAGTACTTC	CASSSGASASYEQYF
NA	TRBV29-1	NA	TRBJ2-5	TGCAGCGCCGGGGGTGACAGCCAAGAGACCCAGTACTTC	CSAGGDSQETQYF
NA	TRBV24-1	TRBD1	TRBJ1-2	TGTGCCACCAGTGATTTGAGCGGGGACAGGGGTGGCTACACCTTC	CATSDLSGDRGGYTF
NA	TRBV24-1	NA	TRBJ2-3	TGTGCCACCAGTGATTTATATGCGCTGGATACGCAGTATTTT	CATSDLYALDTQYF
NA	TRBV25-1	NA	TRBJ2-7	TGTGCCAGCAGTGAATTCGACAGCTACGAGCAGTACTTC	CASSEFDSYEQYF
NA	TRBV6-5	NA	TRBJ1-4	TGTGCCAGCAGTTACTCAGCTCCTGAAAAACTGTTTTTT	CASSYSAPEKLFF
once	TRBV7-3	NA	TRBJ1-6	TGTGCCAGCAGCTTAAGAGGAGGGAATTCACCCCTCCACTTT	CASSLRGGNSPLHF
NA	TRBV6-5	NA	TRBJ2-5	TGTGCCAGCAGTTACGAACAAACAGGGAGTGAGACCCAGTACTTC	CASSYEQTGSETQYF
NA	TRBV14	TRBD2	TRBJ2-7	TGTGCCAGCAGCCAAGCCGTAGCGGGGCCCCCCTTGTACTTC	CASSQAVAGPPLYF
NA	TRBV4-1	TRBD1	TRBJ1-1	TGCGCCAGCAGCCATTCCGGGACAGGGGGCACTGAAGCTTTCTTT	CASSHSGTGGTEAFF
NA	TRBV13	NA	TRBJ2-7	TGTGCCAGCAGCTTCCGCGACAGTTACCCCTACGAGCAGTACTTC	CASSFRDSYPYEQYF
NA	TRBV18	TRBD1	TRBJ1-2	TGTGCCAGCTCACCAAGGACAGGGGATTGGGGCTACACCTTC	CASSPRTGDWGYTF
NA	TRBV19	TRBD1	TRBJ1-5	TGTGCCAGTAGTGGCGACAGGGCCGGGCAGCCCCAGCATTTT	CASSGDRAGQPQHF
NA	TRBV2	NA	TRBJ2-7	TGTGCCAGCAGTGAAGACAGCCACCGCTCCTACGAGCAGTACTTC	CASSEDSHRSYEQYF
NA	TRBV4-3	NA	TRBJ2-1	TGCGCCAGCAGCCAAGACAAGGAGTCAAACAATGAGCAGTTCTTC	CASSQDKESNNEQFF